This T cell receptor (beta chain) was identified during a study of cytomegalovirus exposure and HLA in healthy donors. Study outcomes and limitations: Several V segments, TRBV6-2 and TRBV6-3 among them, could not be told apart and were dropped. Data from an earlier analysis indicated that most TCR beta V segments were productive either about 87% or about 30% of the time. An observed cluster of highly shared sequence variants was recorded as a likely sequencing artifact.

The PCR employed 60 Vbeta primers together with 13 Jbeta primers. Per the study methods: It was a later analysis that counted 83 million or so unique TCR beta chains, of which some 9.9 million were shared. Using immunoSEQ multiplex PCR, the repertoire was profiled, and TCRdb retains in-frame clones only, with some absent. V and J calls and clone size are as listed in that table; D and trimming were resolved from the DNA. The sample has roughly 250,000 clones, around four fifths seen once. Concerning this clone: Its antigen is unknown. Compared with germline, one end of the junction differs, possibly owing to a read error.

This CDR3 comprises 16 residues. CDR1 is SGHDT, CDR2 YYEEEE, per germline. Material for sequencing was PBMCs. The sequence derives from a woman aged 40 to 50 in good health and CMV-seropositive. This rearrangement joins TRBV5-6 to TRBJ2-1, with 8 bases matching TRBD1. The CDR3 bases are TGTGTCAGCAGCCTACCCGGACAGGGACTGTTGAATGAGCAGTTCTTC. Translation: CVSSLPGQGLLNEQFF.